A single sample is the source of the 20 T cell receptor beta chains below, sequenced in a study of early T cells in non-severe SARS-CoV-2 infection. Using its own MiXCR run on the 5' RACE reads, TCRdb lists one record per CDR3 protein. Among 50,000 to 75,000 distinct CDR3 sequences listed, 5.9% were seen once. The source material was whole blood, sampled at baseline. The receptors were gathered from an adult who was a healthcare worker with PCR-confirmed SARS-CoV-2 infection or an uninfected control (not recorded which).

This clonotype was observed at least ten times. The chain links TRBV19 to TRBJ1-2, with 7 bases aligning to TRBD1. The CDR3 contains 15 residues. V lost 3 bases to trimming and J lost 5 bases; unmatched junction nucleotides: 9. CDR1 and CDR2 from the germline V gene are LNHDA and SQIVND (reference sequence). Written as DNA, the CDR3 is TGTGCCAGTAGTATCCCTCGGACAGGACCTTATGGCTACACCTTC. This gives the protein CASSIPRTGPYGYTF. Based on the CDR3 plus reference TRBV19 and TRBJ1-2, the full variable domain is DGGITQSPKYLFRKEGQNVTLSCEQNLNHDAMYWYRQDPGQGLRLIYYSQIVNDFQKGDIAEGYSVSREKKESFPLTVTSAQKNPTAFYLCASSIPRTGPYGYTFGSGTRLTVV.

Many counts were recorded for this clonotype. This chain joins TRBV10-3 and TRBJ2-4, with TRBD2 as a possible D gene (5 bases). The CDR3 loop spans 15 amino acids. Per the germline V gene, CDR1 is ENHRY and CDR2 is SYGVKD. Trimming shortened V by 2 bases and J by 3 bases, and 11 bases separated the two germline ends. This CDR3 is CAISEGPGDKNIQYF. CDR3 bases: TGTGCCATCAGTGAGGGCCCCGGGGACAAAAACATTCAGTACTTC.

In this sample, this clonotype turned up many times. The chain carries TRBV10-1 and TRBJ2-4; a weak D match, TRBD1 (6 bases). CDR3 length equals 16 residues. Trimming shortened V by 4 bases and J by 1 base, and 14 bases separated the two germline ends. Germline V gene lookup returns CDR1 WNHNN and CDR2 SYGVQD (reference sequence). The CDR3 DNA reads as TGCGCCAGCAGTGCCACAGGGATGGGGGCCAAAAACATTCAGTACTTC. It yields the protein CASSATGMGAKNIQYF.

This clonotype was picked up many times. The chain has TRBV20-1 and TRBJ2-1; D not certain. V was cut by 1 base and J by 0 bases, with 7 bases left in between. Germline values: CDR1 DFQATT, CDR2 SNEGSKA (reference sequence). The CDR3 has 14 residues. The DNA of the CDR3 is TGCAGTGCTAGAGGGCTGAGCTCCTACAATGAGCAGTTCTTC. It translates to CSARGLSSYNEQFF.

V gene TRBV20-1 combines with J gene TRBJ1-5; D not certain. With 6 bases removed from V and 3 bases from J, the gap between germline ends came to 15 bases. The CDR3 consists of 14 residues. Germline V lookup: CDR1 DFQATT, CDR2 SNEGSKA (reference sequence). The CDR3 loop is CSATVGSVNQPQHF. The CDR3 coding sequence is TGCAGTGCCACAGTGGGAAGTGTCAATCAGCCCCAGCATTTT.

This clonotype is judged medium-sized. The chain combines TRBV7-2 with TRBJ2-3, with D perhaps given as TRBD1 or TRBD2 (5 bases each). Trimming left V 5 bases short and J 0 bases short, with 12 bases between. The germline gives CDR1 SGHTA, CDR2 FQGNSA. The CDR3 totals 15 residues. CDR3 region: CASSIRDPSTDTQYF. CDR3 nucleotide sequence: TGTGCCAGCAGCATCCGGGACCCTAGCACAGATACGCAGTATTTT. Filled out from reference TRBV7-2 and TRBJ2-3, the complete variable domain reads GAGVSQSPSNKVTEKGKDVELRCDPISGHTALYWYRQSLGQGLEFLIYFQGNSAPDKSGLPSDRFSAERTGGSVSTLTIQRTQQEDSAVYLCASSIRDPSTDTQYFGPGTRLTVL.

This clonotype was recorded many times. The chain employs TRBV20-1 and TRBJ2-7; D not resolved. The CDR3 totals 11 residues. Germline loops: CDR1 DFQATT, CDR2 SNEGSKA (reference sequence). Written as DNA, the CDR3 is TGCAGTGCTAGATCGATACTGGCTCGAACCGTC. This encodes CSARSILARTV.

This clonotype occurred a few times. This rearrangement joins TRBV2 to TRBJ2-1, with TRBD1 matching over 7 bases. CDR1 and CDR2 from the germline V gene are SNHLY and FYNNEI. The CDR3 runs to 14 residues. Losses at the gene ends were 7 bases for V and 7 bases for J; bases not matched to a gene: 10. CDR3 in amino acids: CASTGQDVGNEQFF. As DNA, the CDR3 is TGTGCCAGCACCGGACAGGACGTAGGTAATGAGCAGTTCTTC.

This clonotype was observed at least ten times. This chain links TRBV9 with TRBJ2-3, with TRBD1 matching 8 bases. The CDR3 totals 13 residues. Germline-derived CDR1 and CDR2 are SGDLS and YYNGEE. With 6 bases clipped from V and 3 bases from J, the junction kept 3 bases outside the gene matches. The CDR3 here is CASNRQGTDTQYF. CDR3 sequence (DNA): TGTGCCAGCAACCGACAGGGGACAGATACGCAGTATTTT. Full variable domain (remainder filled in from reference TRBV9 and TRBJ2-3): DSGVTQTPKHLITATGQRVTLRCSPRSGDLSVYWYQQSLDQGLQFLIQYYNGEERAKGNILERFSAQQFPDLHSELNLSSLELGDSALYFCASNRQGTDTQYFGPGTRLTVL.

In this sample, this clonotype turned up many times. The rearrangement links TRBV13 to TRBJ2-7; the D is unclear. Germline CDR1 is PRHDT and CDR2 is FYEKMQ (reference sequence). The CDR3 spans 11 residues. V lost 2 bases, J lost 3 bases, and 2 bases lay in between. The CDR3 sequence: CASSLIYEQYF. The DNA of the CDR3 is TGTGCCAGCAGCTTAATCTACGAGCAGTACTTC.

This clonotype has more than one count but fewer than ten. The gene calls are TRBV12-3 or TRBV12-4 and TRBJ1-1; TRBD1 aligns across 7 bases. The CDR3 sequence is 16 residues long. After removal of 6 bases from V and 1 base from J, the junction contained 11 bases not matched to a gene. Here the CDR3 reads CASSDRDGLSNTEAFF. As DNA, the CDR3 is TGTGCCAGCAGCGACAGGGACGGACTCTCGAACACTGAAGCTTTCTTT.

This clonotype occurred many times. The V call is TRBV20-1, the J call TRBJ2-7, with TRBD1 matching over 7 bases. V lost 3 bases, J lost 5 bases, and 10 bases stayed unmatched. CDR1 and CDR2 from the germline V gene are DFQATT and SNEGSKA (reference sequence). The CDR3 contains 14 residues. CDR3 in DNA: TGCAGTGCTAGCGCTTGGGACAGTGGTCACGAGCAGTACTTC. It is translated as CSASAWDSGHEQYF.

The chain has TRBV5-1 and TRBJ2-7; perhaps D is TRBD1 or TRBD2 (5 bases each). V gave up 0 bases and J gave up 2 bases, with 12 bases separating them. Germline values: CDR1 SGHRS, CDR2 YFSETQ. The CDR3 contains 15 residues. DNA of the CDR3: TGCGCCAGCAGCTTGGGGGACCGTGGCCCCTACGAGCAGTACTTC. Translated, it gives CASSLGDRGPYEQYF.

V and J are TRBV27 and TRBJ2-7; D is undetermined. Per germline, CDR1 MNHEY and CDR2 SMNVEV (reference sequence). V gave up 5 bases and J gave up 5 bases, with 16 bases separating them. The CDR3 has 14 residues. CDR3 in amino acids: CASSPISKTDEQYF. DNA for the CDR3: TGTGCCAGCAGTCCAATAAGTAAAACCGACGAGCAGTACTTC.

This clonotype was seen many times. The chain employs TRBV5-1 and TRBJ2-1; 9 bases fit TRBD2. The CDR3 spans 15 residues. Trimming at V came to 2 bases and at J to 4 bases, leaving 4 bases not matched to a gene. Germline V gives CDR1 SGHRS, CDR2 YFSETQ. The CDR3 loop is CASSFSGGGYNEQFF. CDR3 DNA: TGCGCCAGCAGCTTTAGCGGGGGAGGTTACAATGAGCAGTTCTTC.

This clonotype has a count of ten or more. The chain recombines TRBV12-3 or TRBV12-4 with TRBJ1-1; D unresolved. Trimming took 2 bases from V and 5 from J, leaving 6 bases between them. The CDR3 sequence is 12 residues long. This CDR3 is CASSLRRTEAFF. CDR3 sequence (DNA): TGTGCCAGCAGTTTAAGGCGGACTGAAGCTTTCTTT.

This clonotype has ten or more counts. This sequence joins TRBV5-5 and TRBJ1-5; D is undetermined. Per germline, CDR1 SGHKS and CDR2 YYEKEE (reference sequence). The CDR3 totals 16 residues. The V and J ends lost 4 bases and 0 bases respectively, with 14 bases between them. As DNA, the CDR3 is TGTGCCAGCAGCGGCGGGCCCCAGGTTAGCAATCAGCCCCAGCATTTT. Residues: CASSGGPQVSNQPQHF. Looking up the rest from reference TRBV5-5 and TRBJ1-5 gives the full variable domain: DAGVTQSPTHLIKTRGQQVTLRCSPISGHKSVSWYQQVLGQGPQFIFQYYEKEERGRGNFPDRFSARQFPNYSSELNVNALLLGDSALYLCASSGGPQVSNQPQHFGDGTRLSIL.

This clonotype has ten or more counts. The chain recombines TRBV12-3 or TRBV12-4 with TRBJ2-4; possible D gene TRBD1, 5 bases. This CDR3 comprises 14 residues. Trimming removed 3 bases from V and 8 bases from J, with 14 bases in between. CDR3 in amino acids: CASSFRQGGDIQYF. The CDR3 DNA reads TGTGCCAGCAGTTTTAGGCAGGGTGGGGACATTCAGTACTTC.

This clonotype was seen ten or more times. The genes are TRBV12-3 or TRBV12-4 and TRBJ1-2, with a tentative D call TRBD1 (5 bases). This CDR3 spans 12 amino acids. V lost 7 bases and J 4 bases, leaving 10 bases between the germline ends. The CDR3 region has the DNA TGTGCCAGCAACAGGTTTGGCTATGGCTACACCTTC. It translates to CASNRFGYGYTF.

This clonotype was seen only a few times. In DNA form, the CDR3 reads TGTGCCACCAGTGAGCAATTAACAGATACGCAGTATTTT. Protein sequence: CATSEQLTDTQYF. This chain uses TRBV24-1 with TRBJ2-3, with unresolved D. In germline, CDR1 is KGHDR, CDR2 SFDVKD. The CDR3 has 13 amino acids. V shed 4 bases and J shed 3 bases, with 7 bases lying between them.